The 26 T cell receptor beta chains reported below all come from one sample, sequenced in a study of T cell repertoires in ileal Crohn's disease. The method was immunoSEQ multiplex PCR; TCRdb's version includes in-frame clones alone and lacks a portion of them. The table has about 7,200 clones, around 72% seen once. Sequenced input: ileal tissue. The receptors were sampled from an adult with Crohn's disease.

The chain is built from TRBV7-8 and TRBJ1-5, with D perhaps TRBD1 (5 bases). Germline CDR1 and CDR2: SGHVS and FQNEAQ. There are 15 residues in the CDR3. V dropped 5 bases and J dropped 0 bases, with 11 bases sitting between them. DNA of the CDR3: TGTGCCAGCAGCCAAGGGGTTTATAGCAATCAGCCCCAGCATTTT. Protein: CASSQGVYSNQPQHF.

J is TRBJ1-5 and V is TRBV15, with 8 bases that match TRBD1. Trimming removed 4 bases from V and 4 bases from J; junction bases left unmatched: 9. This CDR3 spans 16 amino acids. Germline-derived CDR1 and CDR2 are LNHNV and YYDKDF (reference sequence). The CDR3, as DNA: TGTGCCACCAGCACCATGGGACAGGAGATTAATCAGCCCCAGCATTTT. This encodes CATSTMGQEINQPQHF.

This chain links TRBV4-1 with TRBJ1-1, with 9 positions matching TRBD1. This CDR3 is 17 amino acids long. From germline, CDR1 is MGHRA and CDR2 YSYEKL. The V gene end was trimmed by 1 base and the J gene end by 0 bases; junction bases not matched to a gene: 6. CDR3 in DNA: TGCGCCAGCAGCCAAGGGACAGGGGCCCTCGTGAACACTGAAGCTTTCTTT. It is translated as CASSQGTGALVNTEAFF.

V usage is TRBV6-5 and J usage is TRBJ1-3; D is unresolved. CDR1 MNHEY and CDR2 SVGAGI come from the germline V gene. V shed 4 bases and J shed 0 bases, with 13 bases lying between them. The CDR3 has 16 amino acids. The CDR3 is CASSSSGLISGNTIYF. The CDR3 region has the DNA TGTGCCAGCAGTTCTTCTGGACTCATCTCTGGAAACACCATATATTTT.

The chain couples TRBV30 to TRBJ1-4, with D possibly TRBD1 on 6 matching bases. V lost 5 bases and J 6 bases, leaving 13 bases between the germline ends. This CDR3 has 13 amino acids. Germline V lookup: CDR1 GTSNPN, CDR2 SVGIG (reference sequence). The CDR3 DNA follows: TGTGCCTGGTACAGGGTTGGGGATGAAAAACTGTTTTTT. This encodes CAWYRVGDEKLFF.

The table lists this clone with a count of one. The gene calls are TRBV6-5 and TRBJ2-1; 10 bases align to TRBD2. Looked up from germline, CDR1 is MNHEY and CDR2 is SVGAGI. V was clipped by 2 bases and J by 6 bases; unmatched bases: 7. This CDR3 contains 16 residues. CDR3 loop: CASSYPEREGRNEQFF. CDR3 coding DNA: TGTGCCAGCAGTTACCCCGAGCGGGAGGGCCGCAATGAGCAGTTCTTC.

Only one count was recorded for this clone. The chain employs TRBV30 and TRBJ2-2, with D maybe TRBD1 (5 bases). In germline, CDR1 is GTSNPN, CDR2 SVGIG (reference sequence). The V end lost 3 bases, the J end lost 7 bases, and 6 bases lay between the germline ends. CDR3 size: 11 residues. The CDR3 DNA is TGTGCCTGGAGGCAGGGCGGGGAGCTGTTTTTT. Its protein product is CAWRQGGELFF.

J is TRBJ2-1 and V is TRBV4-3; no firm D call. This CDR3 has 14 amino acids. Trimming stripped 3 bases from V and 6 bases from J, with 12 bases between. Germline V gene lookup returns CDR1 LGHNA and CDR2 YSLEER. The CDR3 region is CASSHTILSNEQFF. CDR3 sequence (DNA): TGCGCCAGCAGCCACACTATACTTAGCAATGAGCAGTTCTTC.

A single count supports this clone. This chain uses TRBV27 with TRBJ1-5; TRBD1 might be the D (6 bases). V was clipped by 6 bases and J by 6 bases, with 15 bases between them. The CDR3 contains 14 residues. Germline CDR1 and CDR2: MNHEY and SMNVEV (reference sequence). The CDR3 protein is CASSPRQVIQPQHF. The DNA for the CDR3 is TGTGCCAGCAGCCCCAGACAGGTCATTCAGCCCCAGCATTTT.

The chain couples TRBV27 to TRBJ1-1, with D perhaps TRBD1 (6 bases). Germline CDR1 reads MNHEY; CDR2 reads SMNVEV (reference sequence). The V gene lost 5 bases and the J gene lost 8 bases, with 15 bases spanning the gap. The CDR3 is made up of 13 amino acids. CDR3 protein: CASSDRPTTEAFF. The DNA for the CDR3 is TGTGCCAGCAGTGACAGGCCTACAACAGAAGCTTTCTTT.

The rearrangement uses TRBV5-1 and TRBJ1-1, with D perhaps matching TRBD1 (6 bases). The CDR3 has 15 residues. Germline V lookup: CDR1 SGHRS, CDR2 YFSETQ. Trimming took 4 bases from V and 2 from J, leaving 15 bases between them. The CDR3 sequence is CASSTKGVANTEAFF. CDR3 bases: TGCGCCAGCAGCACCAAGGGGGTCGCCAACACTGAAGCTTTCTTT.

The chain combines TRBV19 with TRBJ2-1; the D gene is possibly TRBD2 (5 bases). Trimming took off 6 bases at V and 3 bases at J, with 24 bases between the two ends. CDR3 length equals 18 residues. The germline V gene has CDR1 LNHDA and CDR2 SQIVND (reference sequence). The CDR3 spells CASRLPSRSGRIYNEQFF. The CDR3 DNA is TGTGCCAGTAGGCTCCCTTCGAGAAGCGGTCGAATCTACAATGAGCAGTTCTTC.

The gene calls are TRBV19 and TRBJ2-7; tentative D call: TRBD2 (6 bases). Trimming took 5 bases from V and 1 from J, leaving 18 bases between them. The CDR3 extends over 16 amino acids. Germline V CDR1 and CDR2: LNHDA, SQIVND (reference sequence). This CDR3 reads CASSRSGTALSYEQYF. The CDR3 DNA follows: TGTGCCAGTAGTCGTTCCGGGACTGCACTTTCCTACGAGCAGTACTTC.

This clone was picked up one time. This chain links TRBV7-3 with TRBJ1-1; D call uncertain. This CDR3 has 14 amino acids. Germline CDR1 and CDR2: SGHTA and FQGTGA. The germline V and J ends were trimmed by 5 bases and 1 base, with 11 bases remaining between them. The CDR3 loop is CASSPQAGNTEAFF. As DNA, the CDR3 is TGTGCCAGCAGCCCCCAGGCGGGGAACACTGAAGCTTTCTTT.

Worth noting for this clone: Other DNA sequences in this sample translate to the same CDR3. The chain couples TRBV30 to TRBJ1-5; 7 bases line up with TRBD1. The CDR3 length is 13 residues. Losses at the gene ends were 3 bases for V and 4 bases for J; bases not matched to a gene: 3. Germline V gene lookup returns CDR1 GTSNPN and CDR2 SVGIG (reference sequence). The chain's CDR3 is CAWSGDSNQPQHF. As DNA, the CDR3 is TGTGCCTGGAGCGGGGACAGTAATCAGCCCCAGCATTTT.

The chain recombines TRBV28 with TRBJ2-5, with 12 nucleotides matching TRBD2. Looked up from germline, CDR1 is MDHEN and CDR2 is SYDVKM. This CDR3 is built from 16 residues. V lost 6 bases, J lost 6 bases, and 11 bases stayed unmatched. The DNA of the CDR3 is TGTGCCAGCAGCGGACTAGCGGGAAGAGGGCTTCAGACCCAGTACTTC. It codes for CASSGLAGRGLQTQYF.

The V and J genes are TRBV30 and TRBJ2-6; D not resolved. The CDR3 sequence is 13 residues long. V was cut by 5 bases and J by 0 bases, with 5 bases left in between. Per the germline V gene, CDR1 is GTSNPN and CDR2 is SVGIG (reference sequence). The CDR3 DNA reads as TGTGCCTGGGAGGTCTCTGGGGCCAACGTCCTGACTTTC. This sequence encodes CAWEVSGANVLTF.

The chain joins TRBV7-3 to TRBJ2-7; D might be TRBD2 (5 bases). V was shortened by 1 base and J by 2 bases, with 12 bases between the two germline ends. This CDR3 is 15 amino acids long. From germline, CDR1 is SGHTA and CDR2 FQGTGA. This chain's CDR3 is CASSLNVARTYEQYF. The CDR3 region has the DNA TGTGCCAGCAGCTTAAATGTAGCGCGCACCTACGAGCAGTACTTC.

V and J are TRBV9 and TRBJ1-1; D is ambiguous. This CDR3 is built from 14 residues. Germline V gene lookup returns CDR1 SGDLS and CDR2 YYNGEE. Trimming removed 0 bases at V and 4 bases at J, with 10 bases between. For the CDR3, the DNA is TGTGCCAGCAGCGTAGATCTCAGAAGCACTGAAGCTTTCTTT. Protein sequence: CASSVDLRSTEAFF.

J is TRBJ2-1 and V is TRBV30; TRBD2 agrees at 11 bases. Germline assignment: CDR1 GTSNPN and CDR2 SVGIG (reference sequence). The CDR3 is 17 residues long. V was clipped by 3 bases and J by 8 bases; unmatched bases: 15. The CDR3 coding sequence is TGTGCCTGGAGGCTGGAGGTTAGCGGGAGGGTAAGGGATGAGCAGTTCTTC. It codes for CAWRLEVSGRVRDEQFF.

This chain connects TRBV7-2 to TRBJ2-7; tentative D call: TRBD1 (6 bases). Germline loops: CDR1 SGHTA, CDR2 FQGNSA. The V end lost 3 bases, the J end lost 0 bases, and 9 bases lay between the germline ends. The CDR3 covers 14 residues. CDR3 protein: CASSFTGSSYEQYF. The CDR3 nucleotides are TGTGCCAGCAGCTTTACAGGGAGCTCCTACGAGCAGTACTTC.

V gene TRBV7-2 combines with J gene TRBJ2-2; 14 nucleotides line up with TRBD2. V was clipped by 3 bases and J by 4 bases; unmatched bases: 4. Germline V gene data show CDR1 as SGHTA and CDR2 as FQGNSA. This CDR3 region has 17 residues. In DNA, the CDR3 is TGTGCCAGCAGCTTTGGGACTAGCGGGGGCCTCACCGGGGAGCTGTTTTTT. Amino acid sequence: CASSFGTSGGLTGELFF.

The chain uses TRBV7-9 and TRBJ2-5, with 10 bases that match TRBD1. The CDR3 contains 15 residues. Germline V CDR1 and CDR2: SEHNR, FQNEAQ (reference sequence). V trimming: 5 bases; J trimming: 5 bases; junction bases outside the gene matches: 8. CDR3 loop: CASSRGTGVGETQYF. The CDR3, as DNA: TGTGCCAGCAGCCGCGGGACAGGGGTCGGGGAGACCCAGTACTTC.

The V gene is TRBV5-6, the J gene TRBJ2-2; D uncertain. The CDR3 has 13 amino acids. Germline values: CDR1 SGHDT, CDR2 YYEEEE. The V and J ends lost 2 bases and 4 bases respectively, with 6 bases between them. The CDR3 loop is CASSLTSTGELFF. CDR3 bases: TGTGCCAGCAGCTTAACAAGCACCGGGGAGCTGTTTTTT.

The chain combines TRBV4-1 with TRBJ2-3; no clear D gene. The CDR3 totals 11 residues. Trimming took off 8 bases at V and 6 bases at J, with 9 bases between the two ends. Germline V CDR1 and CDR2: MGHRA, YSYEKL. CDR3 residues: CASQLGDTQYF. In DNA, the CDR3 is TGCGCCAGCCAGCTGGGCGATACGCAGTATTTT.

DNA for the CDR3: TGTGCCAGCAGTTACCTAAGGGGGCGGTTCACTGAAGCTTTCTTT. Translated, it gives CASSYLRGRFTEAFF. The V gene is TRBV6-5, the J gene TRBJ1-1; 7 bases fit TRBD1. The trim removed 2 bases at V and 4 bases at J, leaving 7 bases unmatched. Germline lookup yields CDR1 MNHEY and CDR2 SVGAGI. The CDR3 covers 15 residues.